This T cell receptor beta chain is from a study of Graves' ophthalmopathy and Graves' hyperthyroidism. The CDR3 is made up of 14 amino acids. Germline V CDR1 and CDR2: SGHDN, FVKESK. V gave up 3 bases and J gave up 6 bases, with 14 bases separating them. Amplified material comprised TCR beta CDR3 regions derived from RNA transcripts. HTBI-primed RT-PCR formed the first round, and a multiplex PCR formed the second. TCRdb redid the calling of the multiplex PCR reads with MiXCR, one entry per CDR3 protein. The sample shows a few hundred thousand distinct CDR3 sequences, 35% to 40% of them seen only once.

This chain connects TRBV14 to TRBJ1-2, with D possibly matching TRBD1 (6 bases). The sequencing sample was made of peripheral blood or thyroid tissue (not recorded which). This clonotype was obtained from an adult man with Graves' hyperthyroidism. CDR3 amino acids: CASSQGGHGDGYTF. The CDR3 nucleotides are TGTGCCAGCAGCCAGGGGGGGCACGGTGATGGCTACACCTTC.